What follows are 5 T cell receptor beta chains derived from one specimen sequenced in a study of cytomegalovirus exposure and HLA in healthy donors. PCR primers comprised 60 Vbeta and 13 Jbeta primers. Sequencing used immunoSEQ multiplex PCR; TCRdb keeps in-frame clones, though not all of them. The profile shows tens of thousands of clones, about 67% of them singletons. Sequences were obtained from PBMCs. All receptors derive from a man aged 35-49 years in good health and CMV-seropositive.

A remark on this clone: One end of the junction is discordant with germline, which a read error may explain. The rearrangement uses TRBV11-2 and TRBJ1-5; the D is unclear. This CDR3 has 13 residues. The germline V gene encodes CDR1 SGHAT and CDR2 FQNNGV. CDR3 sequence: CASSFGSYQLQHF. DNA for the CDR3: TGTGCCAGCAGCTTCGGGAGTTATCAGCTCCAGCATTTT.

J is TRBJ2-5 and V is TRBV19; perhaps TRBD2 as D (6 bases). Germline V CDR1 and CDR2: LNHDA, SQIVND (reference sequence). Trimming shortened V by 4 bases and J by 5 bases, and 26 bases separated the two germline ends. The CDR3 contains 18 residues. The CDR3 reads CASSRGWGPRGKDETQYF. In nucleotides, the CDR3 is TGTGCCAGTAGTAGGGGGTGGGGACCTCGGGGGAAGGATGAGACCCAGTACTTC.

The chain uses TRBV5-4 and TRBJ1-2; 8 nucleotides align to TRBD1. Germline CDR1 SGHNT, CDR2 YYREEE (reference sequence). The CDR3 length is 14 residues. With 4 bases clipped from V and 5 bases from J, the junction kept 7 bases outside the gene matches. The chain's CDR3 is CASSPRTGKYGYTF. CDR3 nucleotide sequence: TGTGCCAGCAGCCCAAGGACAGGGAAGTATGGCTACACCTTC.

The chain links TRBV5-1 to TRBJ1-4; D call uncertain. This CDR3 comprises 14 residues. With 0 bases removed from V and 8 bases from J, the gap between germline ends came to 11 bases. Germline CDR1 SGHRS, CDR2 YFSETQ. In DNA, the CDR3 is TGCGCCAGCAGCTTGGCGGGCGAGGGAGAAAAACTGTTTTTT. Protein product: CASSLAGEGEKLFF.

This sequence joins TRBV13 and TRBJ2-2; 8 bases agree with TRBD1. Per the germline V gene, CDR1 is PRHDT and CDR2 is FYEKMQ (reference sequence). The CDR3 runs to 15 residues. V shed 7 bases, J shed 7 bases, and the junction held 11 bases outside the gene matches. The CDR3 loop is CASTTPGTGGGELFF. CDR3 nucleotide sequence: TGTGCCAGCACCACACCGGGGACAGGAGGCGGGGAGCTGTTTTTT.